This T cell receptor beta chain was recovered during a study of blood T cells in healthy people across ages. Per the germline V gene, CDR1 is DFQATT and CDR2 is SNEGSKA (reference sequence). The CDR3 has 16 amino acids. Trimming cost V 6 bases and J 3 bases, with 21 bases left between them. Sample-barcoded 5' priming and a J-beta primer mix drove a second PCR of about 6 to 12 cycles. TCRdb used MiXCR to reprocess the 5' RACE reads, holding one entry per CDR3 protein. The sample has 550,000 to 800,000 distinct CDR3 sequences, about 32% seen once; the top ten hold 15%. V usage is TRBV20-1 and J usage is TRBJ2-4; D perhaps matches TRBD2 (6 bases). This sequence originates from a woman older than 75 in good health. The sample consisted of blood. The DNA for the CDR3 is TGCAGTGCCGAGGGAGGACGCGCTGGCGGCAAAAACATTCAGTACTTC. Protein: CSAEGGRAGGKNIQYF.